This TCR beta chain appears in the sequencing data of a study of blood T cell repertoires in COVID-19. Study information: COVID-19 samples from acute and convalescent phases originated in the United States, Italy and Spain. From T cells, B-cell-depleted T cells, or PBMCs came the material, which was cDNA or gDNA.

V was clipped by 4 bases and J by 5 bases, with 12 bases between them. Germline assignment: CDR1 SGHNT and CDR2 YYREEE (reference sequence). This CDR3 spans 14 amino acids. In the study's own analysis: Reference gene primer amplification gave nucleated cell count estimates. Libraries were prepared by immunoSEQ multiplex PCR; TCRdb keeps only in-frame clonotypes and omits some of them. V and J calls and clone size are copied from that table; D and trimming were computed from the DNA. The table has 130,000 to 150,000 clones, around 80% seen once. Material: peripheral blood. The TCR was taken from a man at least 80 years old with acute or convalescent COVID-19. The chain uses TRBV5-4 and TRBJ1-4; D is ambiguous. The CDR3 spells CASSLNAANEKLFF. DNA for the CDR3: TGTGCCAGCAGCCTAAACGCGGCAAATGAAAAACTGTTTTTT. The full variable domain, in which reference TRBV5-4 and TRBJ1-4 provide the parts outside the CDR3, is ETGVTQSPTHLIKTRGQQVTLRCSSQSGHNTVSWYQQALGQGPQFIFQYYREEENGRGNFPPRFSGLQFPNYSSELNVNALELDDSALYLCASSLNAANEKLFFGSGTQLSVL.